This T cell receptor beta chain is from a study of radiotherapy plus CTLA-4 blockade in lung cancer (dated by TCRdb to 2016 to 2019). A note on the overall study: Objective responses occurred in approximately 19% of enrolled patients, and 31% achieved disease control. General conclusions and limits of the study: The strongest predictors of response were reported to be early dynamic shifts in blood T cell clones along with a rise in serum interferon-beta following radiation. TCR clones derived from tumors expanded in peripheral blood after treatment with radiotherapy and ipilimumab.

In this study, focal radiation therapy paired with CTLA-4 blockade (ipilimumab) was tested in patients who had chemo-refractory metastatic non-small-cell lung cancer. A distance of 10 bases separates the germline ends of V and J, which lose 3 bases and 5 bases respectively. The CDR3 covers 13 residues, taking in both the cysteine and the phenylalanine. This entry keeps only the CDR3 DNA: 39 bases, framed from base 1. From the germline V gene (reference sequence), CDR1 is MNHEY and CDR2 is SMNVEV. On this clone: No cognate antigen has been identified for it. No much larger clone is present one base from it, and per-base qualities are unavailable.

The library relied on the immunoSEQ multiplex PCR assay. Entries here come from immuneACCESS through TCRdb and include only in-frame sequences with V and J called. Some clones fail to appear in such tables; in the studies checked, an unresolved V gene covers under half of the shortfall, and the cause of the remainder is unknown. The sample yields more than 100,000 clones; 75% to 90% were counted once. 6.9% of the sample goes to the ten largest clones. The TCR comes from a human donor with non-small cell lung cancer that progressed on radiotherapy plus ipilimumab. The specimen comprised peripheral blood, sampled from a patient treated with radiotherapy plus ipilimumab. The V and J segments used are TRBV27 and TRBJ1-1; a tentative D match to TRBD1 spans 5 bases. The CDR3 protein is CASSFGGLTEAFF. The nucleotides read TGTGCCAGCAGTTTCGGGGGGTTGACTGAAGCTTTCTTT.